The rows below give T cell receptor beta chains drawn from one sample of a study of cytomegalovirus exposure and HLA in healthy donors. Assay: immunoSEQ multiplex PCR; the TCRdb copy retains only in-frame clones and omits some. The sample lists about 110,000 clones, 90% to 97% seen once, with 0.67% in the top ten. The sequenced sample was PBMCs. Every receptor here comes from a woman younger than 35 in good health and CMV-seronegative. Both conserved end residues are part of each CDR3. A D gene is named only where the DNA matches it firmly. Expanded clones get a size class; other rows say once, few or many, or leave the size out.

j_gene	v_gene	d_gene	abundance	len	CDR3nt	CDR3aa
TRBJ2-7	TRBV7-8	TRBD2	-	13	TGTGCCAGCACAGGGACTAGCGGCTACGAGCAGTACTTC	CASTGTSGYEQYF
TRBJ2-5	TRBV9	-	-	15	TGTGCCAGCAGCGTAGGGGGCACCCAAGTGGAGACCCAGTACTTC	CASSVGGTQVETQYF
TRBJ2-7	TRBV27	-	few	15	TGTGCCAGCGGTGACTGTTTTGGGAGCTCCTACGAGCAGTACTTC	CASGDCFGSSYEQYF
TRBJ1-2	TRBV2	-	-	15	TGTGCCAGCAGGGAAAACAGGGCGGGCAACTATGGCTACACCTTC	CASRENRAGNYGYTF
TRBJ2-2	TRBV6-6	-	once	14	TGTGCCAGCAGTTACTCGGCCCCCCCCGGGGAGCTGTTTTTT	CASSYSAPPGELFF
TRBJ1-1	TRBV7-9	-	-	14	TGTGCCAGCACCCTCACAGGGTTGAACACTGAAGCTTTCTTT	CASTLTGLNTEAFF
TRBJ2-2	TRBV4-1	-	-	15	TGCGCCAGCAGCCACTGGGGCCCGAACACCGGGGAGCTGTTTTTT	CASSHWGPNTGELFF
TRBJ1-5	TRBV28	TRBD1	once	16	TGTGCCAGCAGTTTAGTGGGGACAGGGGATCATCAGCCCCAGCATTTT	CASSLVGTGDHQPQHF
TRBJ1-1	TRBV11-2	-	-	20	TGTGCCAGCAGCTTAGACAGCGACCGGAGGGGTCATAAGTTGAACACTGAAGCTTTCTTT	CASSLDSDRRGHKLNTEAFF
TRBJ1-2	TRBV19	TRBD1	-	14	TGTGCCAGTAGCGCCTGGGACAGGGAGTATGGCTACACCTTC	CASSAWDREYGYTF
TRBJ2-7	TRBV6-6	-	-	13	TGTGCCAGCAGTTACGACAGTTTCTACGAGCAGTACTTC	CASSYDSFYEQYF
TRBJ2-2	TRBV10-3	-	-	13	TGTGCCATCAAGGCAGGTAACACCGGGGAGCTGTTTTTT	CAIKAGNTGELFF
TRBJ1-2	TRBV28	-	-	12	TGTGCCAGCAGTTTGCCAGGGATTGGCTACACCTTC	CASSLPGIGYTF
TRBJ2-5	TRBV5-1	TRBD1	-	15	TGCGCCAGCAGCTACGGGACAGACTACCAAGAGACCCAGTACTTC	CASSYGTDYQETQYF
TRBJ2-1	TRBV15	TRBD2	once	17	TGTGCCACGAGGCGGGGGCTGACCGGGGGGGCCGGCAATGAGCAGTTCTTC	CATRRGLTGGAGNEQFF
TRBJ2-7	TRBV4-1	TRBD1	-	16	TGCGCCAGCAGCCGGACGGGACAGGGACCTTCCTACGAGCAGTACTTC	CASSRTGQGPSYEQYF
TRBJ2-5	TRBV7-9	TRBD1	-	17	TGTGCCAGCAGCACCCGCCCCGGACAGGGGGCTCCGGAGACCCAGTACTTC	CASSTRPGQGAPETQYF
TRBJ2-5	TRBV5-6	-	once	14	TGTGCCAGCAGCTCCCCCCCACAACAAGAGACCCAGTACTTC	CASSSPPQQETQYF
TRBJ2-7	TRBV6-1	TRBD1	-	13	TGTGCCAGCAGGCCGACAGGGATCTACGAGCAGTACTTC	CASRPTGIYEQYF
TRBJ2-1	TRBV7-2	-	-	16	TGTGCCAGCAGCCCCTCTGGCAGGGGGGTTTACAATGAGCAGTTCTTC	CASSPSGRGVYNEQFF
TRBJ2-5	TRBV15	TRBD1	-	13	TGTGCCACCAGTGACAGGGCCCAAGAGACCCAGTACTTC	CATSDRAQETQYF
TRBJ2-7	TRBV6-1	-	-	15	TGTGCCAGCAGGGGGCTGACAGGGGAGGGCTACGAGCAGTACTTC	CASRGLTGEGYEQYF
TRBJ2-5	TRBV5-4	TRBD2	once	16	TGTGCCAGCAGCTTGAGGCTAGCGGGGAGACAAGAGACCCAGTACTTC	CASSLRLAGRQETQYF
TRBJ2-7	TRBV11-2	TRBD2	-	19	TGTGCCAGCAGCCGCCGACTAGCGGGGGGATCCGGGGCCACCTACGAGCAGTACTTC	CASSRRLAGGSGATYEQYF
TRBJ2-2	TRBV19	TRBD1	-	15	TGTGCCAGTAGCCCCGGGACAGGGGACACCGGGGAGCTGTTTTTT	CASSPGTGDTGELFF
TRBJ1-5	TRBV30	TRBD1	once	17	TGTGCCTGGAGAAGTCACGCCGCAGGGGGTAGTCTTCAGCCCCAGCATTTT	CAWRSHAAGGSLQPQHF
TRBJ2-3	TRBV27	TRBD2	-	16	TGTGCCAGCAGTTCCATAGCGGGGGGGCGAAAAGATACGCAGTATTTT	CASSSIAGGRKDTQYF
TRBJ2-2	TRBV6-1	-	-	15	TGTGCCAGCAGTGAGTCGGAGACGAACACCGGGGAGCTGTTTTTT	CASSESETNTGELFF
TRBJ2-1	TRBV13	-	-	12	TGTGCCAGCAGGTCTGCCAGCAATGAGCAGTTCTTC	CASRSASNEQFF
TRBJ1-6	TRBV7-3	-	few	15	TGTGCCAGCAGCCAGGACAGCCTCGGTGATTCACCCCTCCACTTT	CASSQDSLGDSPLHF
TRBJ1-1	TRBV28	-	-	14	TGTGCCAGCACCTTTGGGGTAAGACAGGCCGAAGCTTTCTTT	CASTFGVRQAEAFF
TRBJ2-3	TRBV2	TRBD1	-	14	TGTGCCAGCAGTCGGGACAGACGCACAGATACGCAGTATTTT	CASSRDRRTDTQYF
TRBJ1-6	TRBV15	-	once	17	TGTGCCACCAGCAGAACCCGTCCGGGACAAGGGGATTCACCCCTCCACTTT	CATSRTRPGQGDSPLHF
TRBJ2-7	TRBV29-1	TRBD1	-	12	TGCAGCGTTAAGACAGGGTTGCGCGAGCAGTACTTC	CSVKTGLREQYF
TRBJ2-7	TRBV7-6	TRBD1	-	14	TGTGCCAGCAGCCCGACAGGGAACCTTAAGGAGCAGTACTTC	CASSPTGNLKEQYF